The 22 T cell receptor beta chains below all came from one sample that was sequenced in a study of shared clonotypes between healthy human individuals. Data came from immunoSEQ multiplex PCR; TCRdb stores just in-frame clones and leaves some out. The sample lists over a million clones, around 78% occurring once. Material for sequencing was memory CD4+ T cells from PBMCs. Subset specified: CD45RA-negative fraction. The receptor set was obtained from a man aged 18 to 30 in good health. Some clones in this sample may be carry-over from other donors' samples.

The chain recombines TRBV11-1 with TRBJ2-4; D is unclear. The V gene lost 3 bases and the J gene lost 0 bases, with 15 bases spanning the gap. The CDR3 is 17 residues long. The germline CDR1 and CDR2 sequences are SGHAT and FQDESV (reference sequence). CDR3 in DNA: TGTGCCAGCAGCTTTGAGTCGGCCGCTATAGCCAAAAACATTCAGTACTTC. It yields the protein CASSFESAAIAKNIQYF.

The CDR3 here is CASSVGTGSFYEQYF. The CDR3 nucleotides read TGTGCCAGCAGCGTAGGGACAGGGAGTTTCTACGAGCAGTACTTC. This chain connects TRBV7-2 to TRBJ2-7, with TRBD1 matching over 9 bases. The germline V gene has CDR1 SGHTA and CDR2 FQGNSA. V lost 5 bases and J lost 3; bases outside the gene matches: 8. This CDR3 contains 15 residues.

Ten or more counts support this clone. The V call is TRBV7-8, the J call TRBJ1-2; the match to TRBD1 covers 8 bases. V trimming: 7 bases; J trimming: 1 base; junction bases outside the gene matches: 11. CDR1 and CDR2 from the germline V gene are SGHVS and FQNEAQ. This CDR3 has 16 residues. Written as DNA, the CDR3 is TGTGCCAGCACTCTTAGTAGGACAGGGAGTAACTATGGCTACACCTTC. Its translation is CASTLSRTGSNYGYTF.

The gene calls are TRBV7-3 and TRBJ2-1; 11 nucleotides line up with TRBD2. Germline V gene sequence: CDR1 SGHTA, CDR2 FQGTGA. The CDR3 contains 16 residues. Unmatched junction bases numbered 2, after V lost 1 base and J lost 3 bases. DNA of the CDR3: TGTGCCAGCAGCTTAATGGGGACTAGCGGCTACAATGAGCAGTTCTTC. Protein: CASSLMGTSGYNEQFF.

The V call is TRBV28, the J call TRBJ2-7; D is undetermined. Trimming removed 4 bases at V and 3 bases at J, with 13 bases between. This CDR3 contains 14 residues. Germline V gene lookup returns CDR1 MDHEN and CDR2 SYDVKM. CDR3 sequence: CASSSRTEYYEQYF. DNA of the CDR3: TGTGCCAGCAGTTCAAGGACCGAATACTACGAGCAGTACTTC.

Points on this clone: The likely explanation is a read error, given a far larger clone one base away. The chain couples TRBV30 to TRBJ1-5; possibly TRBD1 for D (6 bases). The CDR3 runs 15 residues. Germline loops: CDR1 GTSNPN, CDR2 SVGIG (reference sequence). The V end was cut by 4 bases, the J end by 0 bases, with 13 bases between. Here the CDR3 reads CAWKGRGASNQPQHF. As DNA, the CDR3 is TGTGCCTGGAAAGGACGGGGGGCTAGCAATCAGCCCCAGCATTTT.

The chain joins TRBV6-6 to TRBJ2-2; 7 bases line up with TRBD1. Germline lookup yields CDR1 MNHNY and CDR2 SVGAGI (reference sequence). The CDR3 contains 14 residues. After removal of 6 bases from V and 5 bases from J, the junction contained 6 bases not matched to a gene. In DNA form, the CDR3 reads TGTGCCAGCAGACGGACAGGAGCGACCGGGGAGCTGTTTTTT. Its protein is CASRRTGATGELFF.

This rearrangement joins TRBV29-1 to TRBJ2-3; 16 positions agree with TRBD2. Germline lookup yields CDR1 SQVTM and CDR2 ANQGSEA. The V gene end was trimmed by 4 bases and the J gene end by 1 base; junction bases not matched to a gene: 5. This CDR3 comprises 17 residues. The CDR3 DNA reads TGCAGCGTTGGGGGACTAGCGGGAGGGCCTGGCACAGATACGCAGTATTTT. Amino acids: CSVGGLAGGPGTDTQYF.

In its sample, this clone was seen once. Other DNA sequences in this sample translate to the same CDR3. The genes are TRBV7-9 and TRBJ2-1; weak D call: TRBD2 (6 bases). The CDR3 is made up of 14 amino acids. V was clipped by 1 base and J by 6 bases, with 10 bases between them. From germline, CDR1 is SEHNR and CDR2 FQNEAQ (reference sequence). The CDR3 nucleotides are TGTGCCAGCAGCTTAGGGATTAGCGGCAATGAGCAGTTCTTC. It translates to CASSLGISGNEQFF. Drawing the rest from reference TRBV7-9 and TRBJ2-1, the complete variable domain is DTGVSQNPRHKITKRGQNVTFRCDPISEHNRLYWYRQTLGQGPEFLTYFQNEAQLEKSRLLSDRFSAERPKGSFSTLEIQRTEQGDSAMYLCASSLGISGNEQFFGPGTRLTVL.

This clone was picked up one time. The chain employs TRBV7-9 and TRBJ2-2, with 7 bases lining up with TRBD1. Looked up from germline, CDR1 is SEHNR and CDR2 is FQNEAQ (reference sequence). CDR3 length: 16 residues. Trimming took 5 bases from V and 6 from J; bases not matched to a gene: 12. CDR3 in DNA: TGTGCCAGCAGCAGGGACGACAGGGTAGTCCCCGGGGAGCTGTTTTTT. This gives the protein CASSRDDRVVPGELFF.

The DNA of the CDR3 is TGTGCCAGCAGCCAAACTGGAGAGACCCAGTACTTC. It specifies CASSQTGETQYF. The chain links TRBV7-2 to TRBJ2-5; D call uncertain. The CDR3 spans 12 residues. V was trimmed by 5 bases and J by 4 bases, leaving 8 bases between them. Germline loops: CDR1 SGHTA, CDR2 FQGNSA.

The chain links TRBV5-1 to TRBJ2-2; D call uncertain. V was clipped by 5 bases and J by 0 bases, with 11 bases between them. Germline CDR1 SGHRS, CDR2 YFSETQ. The CDR3 has 15 residues. CDR3 residues: CASRVGSANTGELFF. In nucleotides, the CDR3 is TGCGCCAGCAGGGTGGGTTCCGCGAACACCGGGGAGCTGTTTTTT. The complete variable domain, with remaining parts taken from reference TRBV5-1 and TRBJ2-2, reads KAGVTQTPRYLIKTRGQQVTLSCSPISGHRSVSWYQQTPGQGLQFLFEYFSETQRNKGNFPGRFSGRQFSNSRSEMNVSTLELGDSALYLCASRVGSANTGELFFGEGSRLTVL.

The chain is built from TRBV10-3 and TRBJ1-4; no definite D call. CDR3 length: 12 amino acids. The V and J ends lost 4 bases and 5 bases respectively, with 5 bases between them. Per the germline V gene, CDR1 is ENHRY and CDR2 is SYGVKD. The CDR3 loop reads CAISVQNEKLFF. CDR3 DNA sequence: TGTGCCATCAGTGTACAGAATGAAAAACTGTTTTTT.

With respect to this clone: One base away lies a much larger clone, so this may be a sequencing read error. This specimen includes other DNA sequences encoding the same CDR3. This chain connects TRBV27 to TRBJ2-3; no reliable D call. Germline assignment: CDR1 MNHEY and CDR2 SMNVEV (reference sequence). The CDR3 totals 13 residues. The CDR3 coding sequence is TGTGCCAGCACAAGGTCCCACGGTGATACGCAGTACTTT. Encoded protein: CASTRSHGDTQYF.

V gene TRBV10-3 combines with J gene TRBJ2-7; 11 bases match TRBD1. There are 14 residues in the CDR3. The junction had 3 bases not matched to a gene; V was cut back by 5 bases and J by 3 bases. The germline CDR1 and CDR2 sequences are ENHRY and SYGVKD. The CDR3 nucleotides are TGTGCCATCAGTTCCGGGACAGGGGGCTACGAGCAGTACTTC. It codes for CAISSGTGGYEQYF.

This chain joins TRBV6-5 and TRBJ2-7; 7 positions match TRBD1. The junction had 9 bases not matched to a gene; V was cut back by 5 bases and J by 2 bases. The germline gives CDR1 MNHEY, CDR2 SVGAGI. This CDR3 spans 15 amino acids. Written as DNA, the CDR3 is TGTGCCAGCAGTGGAATAAGGACAGGCCCCTACGAGCAGTACTTC. Amino acid sequence: CASSGIRTGPYEQYF.

The chain links TRBV10-3 to TRBJ2-1; 9 nucleotides agree with TRBD2. V trimming: 10 bases; J trimming: 6 bases; junction bases outside the gene matches: 10. Germline loops: CDR1 ENHRY, CDR2 SYGVKD. The CDR3 is 14 amino acids. The CDR3 DNA sequence: TGTGCCAGCAGGCCGGGACTAGCAGGCAATGAGCAGTTCTTC. This gives the protein CASRPGLAGNEQFF.

V is TRBV30 and J is TRBJ2-5, with 11 nucleotides matching TRBD2. Unmatched junction bases numbered 3, after V lost 1 base and J lost 5 bases. The CDR3 has 14 amino acids. The germline V gene has CDR1 GTSNPN and CDR2 SVGIG (reference sequence). The CDR3 here is CAWSGLAGWETQYF. The CDR3 DNA reads as TGTGCCTGGAGTGGACTAGCGGGATGGGAGACCCAGTACTTC.

This clone was detected a few times. Being one base from a much bigger clone, this may be a read error. This specimen includes other DNA sequences encoding the same CDR3. This chain uses TRBV30 with TRBJ2-3; tentative D call: TRBD2 (5 bases). The V end lost 4 bases, the J end lost 6 bases, and 20 bases lay between the germline ends. CDR3 length: 15 amino acids. Germline CDR1 is GTSNPN and CDR2 is SVGIG (reference sequence). The CDR3 reads CAWTPLLGVRDTQYF. CDR3 sequence (DNA): TGTGCCTGGACACCTTTGTTGGGAGTTCGGGATACGCAGTATTTT.

V is TRBV19 and J is TRBJ2-2; 8 nucleotides agree with TRBD1. V lost 0 bases and J lost 5; bases outside the gene matches: 8. This CDR3 contains 17 residues. CDR1 is LNHDA, CDR2 SQIVND, per germline (reference sequence). CDR3 in amino acids: CASSIDHGTGGTGELFF. The DNA of the CDR3 is TGTGCCAGTAGTATAGATCACGGGACAGGTGGGACCGGGGAGCTGTTTTTT. Drawing the rest from reference TRBV19 and TRBJ2-2, the complete variable domain is DGGITQSPKYLFRKEGQNVTLSCEQNLNHDAMYWYRQDPGQGLRLIYYSQIVNDFQKGDIAEGYSVSREKKESFPLTVTSAQKNPTAFYLCASSIDHGTGGTGELFFGEGSRLTVL.

The chain joins TRBV27 to TRBJ1-5; D remains ambiguous. Germline loops: CDR1 MNHEY, CDR2 SMNVEV (reference sequence). The length of the CDR3 is 15 residues. The germline V and J ends were trimmed by 5 bases and 5 bases, with 16 bases remaining between them. DNA of the CDR3: TGTGCCAGCAGTCTGCGGATCACCACTGATCAGCCCCAGCATTTT. The encoded protein is CASSLRITTDQPQHF.

The rearrangement uses TRBV5-1 and TRBJ2-3; D not resolved. The V end lost 7 bases, the J end lost 1 base, and 10 bases lay between the germline ends. Germline assignment: CDR1 SGHRS and CDR2 YFSETQ. The CDR3 contains 13 residues. CDR3 sequence: CASHDGRTDTQYF. The CDR3 coding sequence is TGCGCCAGCCACGACGGACGCACAGATACGCAGTATTTT.